This TCR beta chain was obtained from a study of T-cell reconstitution after alpha-beta-depleted transplantation in children. Notes on the study in general: TCRbeta diversity was high at day 60 in some patients (a result of surviving recipient T cells and thymic progenitors). It was reported that alpha-beta T cells came from several hundred expanded graft clones (about two months after transplant). T-cell counts and diversity at one year following transplant were attributed mainly to newly produced T cells.

TCRbeta library construction was performed incorporating unique molecular identifiers. TCRdb called the PCR reads again in MiXCR, with one record for every CDR3 protein. This sample yields around 370,000 distinct CDR3 sequences, of which under 20% are seen a single time; roughly 40% belongs to the top ten. This CDR3 has 12 residues. The V gene lost 8 bases and the J gene lost 6 bases, with 13 bases spanning the gap. CDR1 and CDR2 (germline): SNHLY, FYNNEI. About this clonotype itself: What it recognizes is unknown.

The chain combines TRBV2 with TRBJ2-5, with D perhaps matching TRBD1 or TRBD2 (6 bases each). This TCR was sampled from a male patient between 2 and 15 years old who had a stem cell transplant for acute lymphoblastic leukemia, so the T cells may come from the graft donor. The input for sequencing was PBMCs, mostly from graft donor cells, taken 360 days after TCRalphabeta/CD19-depleted stem cell transplant. This chain's CDR3 is CASLGGRKTQYF. Here the CDR3 DNA reads TGTGCCAGCTTGGGGGGCAGAAAGACCCAGTACTTC.